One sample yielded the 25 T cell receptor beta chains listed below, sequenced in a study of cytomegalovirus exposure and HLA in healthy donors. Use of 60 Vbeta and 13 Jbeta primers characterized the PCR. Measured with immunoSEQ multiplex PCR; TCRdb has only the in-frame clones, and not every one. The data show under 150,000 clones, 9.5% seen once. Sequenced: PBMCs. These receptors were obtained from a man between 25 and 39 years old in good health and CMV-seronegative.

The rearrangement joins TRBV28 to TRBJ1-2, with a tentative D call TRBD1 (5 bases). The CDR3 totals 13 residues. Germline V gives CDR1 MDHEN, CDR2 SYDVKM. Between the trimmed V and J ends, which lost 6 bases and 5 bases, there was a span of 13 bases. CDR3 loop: CASSGGGNYGYTF. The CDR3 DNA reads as TGTGCCAGCAGCGGGGGGGGGAATTATGGCTACACCTTC.

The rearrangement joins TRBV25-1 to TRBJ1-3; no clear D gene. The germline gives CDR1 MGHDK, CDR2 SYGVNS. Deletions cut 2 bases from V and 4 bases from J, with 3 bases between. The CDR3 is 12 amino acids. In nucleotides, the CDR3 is TGTGCCAGCAGTGAACTAGGAAACACCATATATTTT. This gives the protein CASSELGNTIYF.

The CDR3 protein is CASSLQGNTEAFF. The CDR3 nucleotides are TGTGCCAGCAGCTTACAGGGGAACACTGAAGCTTTCTTT. The chain combines TRBV5-5 with TRBJ1-1; D possibly corresponds to TRBD1 (6 bases). Between the trimmed V and J ends, which lost 2 bases and 1 base, there was a span of 6 bases. Germline-derived CDR1 and CDR2 are SGHKS and YYEKEE (reference sequence). The CDR3 extends over 13 amino acids.

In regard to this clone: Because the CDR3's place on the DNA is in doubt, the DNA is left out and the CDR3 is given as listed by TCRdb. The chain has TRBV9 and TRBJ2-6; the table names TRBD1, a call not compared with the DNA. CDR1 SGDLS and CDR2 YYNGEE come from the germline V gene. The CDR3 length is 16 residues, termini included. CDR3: CASSVGMGIGANVPTF.

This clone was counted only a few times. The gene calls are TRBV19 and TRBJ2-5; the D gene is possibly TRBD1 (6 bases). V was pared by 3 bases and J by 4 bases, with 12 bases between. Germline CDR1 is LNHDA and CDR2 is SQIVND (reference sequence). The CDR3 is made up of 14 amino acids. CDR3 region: CASSIYQGRETQYF. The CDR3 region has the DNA TGTGCCAGTAGTATTTATCAGGGGCGAGAGACCCAGTACTTC.

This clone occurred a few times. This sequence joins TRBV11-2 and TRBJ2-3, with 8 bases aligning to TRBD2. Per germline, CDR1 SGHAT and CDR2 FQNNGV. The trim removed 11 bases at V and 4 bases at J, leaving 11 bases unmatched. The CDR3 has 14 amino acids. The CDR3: CASGSGGRADTQYF. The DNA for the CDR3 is TGTGCCTCAGGAAGCGGGGGACGAGCAGATACGCAGTATTTT.

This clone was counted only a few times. CDR3: CASSADRRNPYF. CDR3 coding DNA: TGTGCCAGCAGTGCCGACAGGCGTAACCCTTACTTC. The chain has TRBV6-1 and TRBJ2-5; tentative D call: TRBD1 (6 bases). V was shortened by 4 bases and J by 14 bases, with 17 bases between the two germline ends. Germline V gene sequence: CDR1 MNHNS, CDR2 SASEGT. The length of the CDR3 is 12 residues.

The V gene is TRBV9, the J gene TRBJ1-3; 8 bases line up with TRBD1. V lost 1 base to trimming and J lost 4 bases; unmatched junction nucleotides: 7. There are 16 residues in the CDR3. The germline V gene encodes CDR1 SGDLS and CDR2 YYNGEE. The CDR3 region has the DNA TGTGCCAGCAGCGTACTTACAGGGGGTATCGGAAACACCATATATTTT. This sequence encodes CASSVLTGGIGNTIYF.

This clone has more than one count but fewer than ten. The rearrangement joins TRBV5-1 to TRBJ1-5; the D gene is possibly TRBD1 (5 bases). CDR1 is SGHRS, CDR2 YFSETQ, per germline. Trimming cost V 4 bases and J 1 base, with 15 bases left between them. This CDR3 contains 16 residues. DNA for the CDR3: TGCGCCAGCAGCAGGGGCGACGGTTTGAGCAATCAGCCCCAGCATTTT. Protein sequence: CASSRGDGLSNQPQHF.

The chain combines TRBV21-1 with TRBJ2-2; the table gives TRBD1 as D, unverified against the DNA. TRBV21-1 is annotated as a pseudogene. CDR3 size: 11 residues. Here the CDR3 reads CALIQAGELFF. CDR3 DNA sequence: TGTGCCCTAATCCAGGCCGGGGAGCTGTTTTTT.

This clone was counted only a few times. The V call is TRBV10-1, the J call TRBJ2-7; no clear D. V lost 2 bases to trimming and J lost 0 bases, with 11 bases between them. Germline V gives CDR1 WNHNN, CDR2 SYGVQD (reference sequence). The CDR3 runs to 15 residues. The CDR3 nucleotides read TGCGCCAGCAGTGAGGGGCCCTACAGCTCCTACGAGCAGTACTTC. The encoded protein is CASSEGPYSSYEQYF.

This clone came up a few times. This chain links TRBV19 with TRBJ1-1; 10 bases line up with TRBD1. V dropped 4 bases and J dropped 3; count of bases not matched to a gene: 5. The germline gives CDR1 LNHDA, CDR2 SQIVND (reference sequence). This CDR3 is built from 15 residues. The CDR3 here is CASSTWTGGDTEAFF. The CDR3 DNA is TGTGCCAGTAGTACTTGGACAGGGGGGGACACTGAAGCTTTCTTT.

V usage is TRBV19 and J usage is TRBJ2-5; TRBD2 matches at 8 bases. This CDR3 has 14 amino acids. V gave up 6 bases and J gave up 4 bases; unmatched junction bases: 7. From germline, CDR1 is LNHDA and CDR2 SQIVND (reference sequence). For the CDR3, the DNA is TGTGCCAGTAGCTGGGGACTAGTCCCAGAGACCCAGTACTTC. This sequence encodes CASSWGLVPETQYF. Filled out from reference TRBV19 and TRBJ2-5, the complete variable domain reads DGGITQSPKYLFRKEGQNVTLSCEQNLNHDAMYWYRQDPGQGLRLIYYSQIVNDFQKGDIAEGYSVSREKKESFPLTVTSAQKNPTAFYLCASSWGLVPETQYFGPGTRLLVL.

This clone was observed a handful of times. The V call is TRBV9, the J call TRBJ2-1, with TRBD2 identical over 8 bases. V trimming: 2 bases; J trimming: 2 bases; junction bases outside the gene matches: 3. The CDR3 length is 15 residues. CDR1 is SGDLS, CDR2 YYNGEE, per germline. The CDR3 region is CASSVGTRTYNEQFF. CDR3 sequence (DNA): TGTGCCAGCAGCGTCGGGACTAGAACCTACAATGAGCAGTTCTTC. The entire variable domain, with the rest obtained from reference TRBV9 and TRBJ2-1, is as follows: DSGVTQTPKHLITATGQRVTLRCSPRSGDLSVYWYQQSLDQGLQFLIQYYNGEERAKGNILERFSAQQFPDLHSELNLSSLELGDSALYFCASSVGTRTYNEQFFGPGTRLTVL.

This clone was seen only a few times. As DNA, the CDR3 is TGTGCCAGCAGCTCACGACAGGGACCAGAGACCCAGTACTTC. Amino acids: CASSSRQGPETQYF. The gene calls are TRBV11-3 and TRBJ2-5; the match to TRBD1 covers 7 bases. Germline CDR1 and CDR2: SGHNT and YENEEA. This CDR3 has 14 residues. V shed 4 bases, J shed 4 bases, and the junction held 6 bases outside the gene matches.

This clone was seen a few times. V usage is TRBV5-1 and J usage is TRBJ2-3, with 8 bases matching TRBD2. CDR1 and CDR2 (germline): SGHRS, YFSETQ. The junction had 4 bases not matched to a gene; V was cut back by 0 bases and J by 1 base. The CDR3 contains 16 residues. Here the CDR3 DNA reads TGCGCCAGCAGCTTGGCCGGGGGGGACGGCACAGATACGCAGTATTTT. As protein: CASSLAGGDGTDTQYF.

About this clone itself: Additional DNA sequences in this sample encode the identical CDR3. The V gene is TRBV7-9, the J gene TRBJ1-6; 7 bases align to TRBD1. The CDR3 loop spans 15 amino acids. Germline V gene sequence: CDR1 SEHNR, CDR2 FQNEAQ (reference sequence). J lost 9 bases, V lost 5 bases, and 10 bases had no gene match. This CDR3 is CASSQSGGRGSPLHF. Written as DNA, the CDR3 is TGTGCCAGCAGCCAATCAGGGGGACGGGGTTCACCCCTCCACTTT.

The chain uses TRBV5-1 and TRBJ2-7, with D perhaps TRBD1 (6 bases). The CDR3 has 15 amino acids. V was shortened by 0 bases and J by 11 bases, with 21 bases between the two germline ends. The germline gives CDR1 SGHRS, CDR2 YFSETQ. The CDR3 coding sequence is TGCGCCAGCAGCTTGGATTTAGGGTTGGGGGCCACAGAGTACTTC. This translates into CASSLDLGLGATEYF.

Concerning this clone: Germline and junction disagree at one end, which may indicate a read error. CDR3 amino acids: CASSGGQWEETRYF. CDR3 in DNA: TGTGCCAGCAGCGGGGGACAGTGGGAAGAGACCCGGTACTTC. This chain connects TRBV5-6 to TRBJ2-5, with TRBD1 matching 7 bases. The germline V gene encodes CDR1 SGHDT and CDR2 YYEEEE. The CDR3 is made up of 14 amino acids.

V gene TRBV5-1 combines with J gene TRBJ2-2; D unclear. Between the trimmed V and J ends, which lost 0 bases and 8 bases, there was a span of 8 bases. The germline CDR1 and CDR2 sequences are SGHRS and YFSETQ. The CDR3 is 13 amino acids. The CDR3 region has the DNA TGCGCCAGCAGCTTGGGACCGGGTGGGGAGCTGTTTTTT. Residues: CASSLGPGGELFF.

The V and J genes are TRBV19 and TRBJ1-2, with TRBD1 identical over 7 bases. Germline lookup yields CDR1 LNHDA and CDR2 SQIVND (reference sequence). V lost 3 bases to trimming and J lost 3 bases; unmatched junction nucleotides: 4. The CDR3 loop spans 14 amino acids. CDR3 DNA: TGTGCCAGTAGTATCTTCGACAGGGACTATGGCTACACCTTC. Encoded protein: CASSIFDRDYGYTF.

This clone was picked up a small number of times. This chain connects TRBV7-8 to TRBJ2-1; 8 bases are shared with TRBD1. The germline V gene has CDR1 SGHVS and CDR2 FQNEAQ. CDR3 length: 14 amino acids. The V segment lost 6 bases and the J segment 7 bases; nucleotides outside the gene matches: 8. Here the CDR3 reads CASSPRRGQNEQFF. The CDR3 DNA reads TGTGCCAGCAGTCCGCGCAGGGGGCAGAATGAGCAGTTCTTC.

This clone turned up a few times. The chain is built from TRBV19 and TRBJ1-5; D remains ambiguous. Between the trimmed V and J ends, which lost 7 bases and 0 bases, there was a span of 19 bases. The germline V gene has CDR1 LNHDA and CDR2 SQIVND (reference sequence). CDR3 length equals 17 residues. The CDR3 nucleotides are TGTGCCAGTACCGAACGGAGCAGCGAAATTAGCAATCAGCCCCAGCATTTT. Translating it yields CASTERSSEISNQPQHF. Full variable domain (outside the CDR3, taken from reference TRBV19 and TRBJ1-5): DGGITQSPKYLFRKEGQNVTLSCEQNLNHDAMYWYRQDPGQGLRLIYYSQIVNDFQKGDIAEGYSVSREKKESFPLTVTSAQKNPTAFYLCASTERSSEISNQPQHFGDGTRLSIL.

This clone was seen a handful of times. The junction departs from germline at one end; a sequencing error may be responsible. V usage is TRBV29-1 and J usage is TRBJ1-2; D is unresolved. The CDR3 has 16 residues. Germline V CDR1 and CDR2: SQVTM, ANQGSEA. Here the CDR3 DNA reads TGCAGCGTTTTCCGTCAGGCCGAGCTTCTTAAATATGGCTACACCTTT. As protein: CSVFRQAELLKYGYTF.

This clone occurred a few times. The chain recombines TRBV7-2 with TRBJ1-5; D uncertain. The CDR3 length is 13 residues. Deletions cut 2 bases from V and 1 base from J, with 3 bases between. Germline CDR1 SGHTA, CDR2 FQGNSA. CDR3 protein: CASSLRSNQPQHF. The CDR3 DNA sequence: TGTGCCAGCAGCTTACGGAGCAATCAGCCCCAGCATTTT.